The rows below give T cell receptor beta chains drawn from one sample of a study of blood T cell repertoires in COVID-19. Sequencing used immunoSEQ multiplex PCR; TCRdb keeps in-frame clones, though not all of them. The sample lists 310,000 or so clones; 85% to 90% were seen once. The material sequenced was PBMCs or T cells enriched from blood (not recorded which). The receptors originated from a young woman who had recovered from COVID-19. Each CDR3 is given with its conserved first and last residue. A D gene is named only where the DNA matches it firmly. Rows may omit the clone size; those that give it use once, few, many or a size class.

TRBJ1-1,TRBD1,TRBV5-1,-,CASSLAGTGKNTEAFF,TGCGCCAGCAGCTTGGCCGGGACAGGAAAGAACACTGAAGCTTTCTTT
TRBJ1-1,TRBD1,TRBV19,-,CASPKGQYMNTEAFF,TGTGCCAGCCCGAAGGGACAGTATATGAACACTGAAGCTTTCTTT
TRBJ1-1,TRBD1,TRBV13,-,CASSFTMGQGATEAFF,TGTGCCAGCAGCTTTACAATGGGACAGGGGGCTACTGAAGCTTTCTTT
TRBJ1-6,-,TRBV19,-,CASSPQGDSPLHF,TGTGCCAGTAGTCCTCAAGGGGATTCACCCCTCCACTTT
TRBJ1-5,-,TRBV19,once,CASSTQGSPQHF,TGTGCCAGTAGTACTCAGGGGAGTCCCCAGCATTTT
TRBJ2-3,TRBD2,TRBV5-1,-,CASSLFSTSGGAIGDTQYF,TGCGCCAGCAGCTTGTTTTCGACTAGCGGGGGGGCCATAGGAGATACGCAGTATTTT
TRBJ2-2,TRBD1,TRBV6-2/TRBV6-3,once,CASSFTRDRGATGELFF,TGTGCCAGCAGTTTCACTAGGGACAGGGGAGCCACCGGGGAGCTGTTTTTT
TRBJ2-2,-,TRBV5-1,-,CASSPHRGINTGELFF,TGCGCCAGCAGCCCCCACCGGGGAATAAACACCGGGGAGCTGTTTTTT
TRBJ2-5,-,TRBV13,-,CASSPPWAQETQYF,TGTGCCAGCAGCCCCCCCTGGGCACAAGAGACCCAGTACTTC
TRBJ2-7,TRBD2,TRBV3-1/TRBV3-2,-,CASSRRLAGDLGEQYF,TGTGCCAGCAGCCGAAGACTAGCGGGAGACTTGGGCGAGCAGTACTTC
TRBJ2-2,-,TRBV10-1,few,CASTGPTGELFF,TGCGCCAGCACAGGGCCCACCGGGGAGCTGTTTTTT
TRBJ1-5,-,TRBV19,-,CASGDSWGVYSNQPQHF,TGTGCCAGTGGCGACAGTTGGGGGGTTTATAGCAATCAGCCCCAGCATTTT
TRBJ1-5,-,TRBV6-5,once,CASSLLHQPQHF,TGTGCCAGCAGTCTCCTACATCAGCCCCAGCATTTT
TRBJ1-2,-,TRBV15,-,CATSAAGGGGYTF,TGTGCCACCAGCGCCGCGGGGGGCGGTGGCTACACCTTC
TRBJ2-7,-,TRBV27,many,CASSLETGYKQYF,TGTGCCAGCAGTTTAGAAACAGGGTACAAGCAGTACTTC
TRBJ1-4,-,TRBV10-3,-,CAISESTQSREKLFF,TGTGCCATCAGTGAGTCGACACAGTCTCGTGAAAAACTGTTTTTT
TRBJ2-7,-,TRBV21-1,-,CASSKEGVESGTRADEQYF,TGTGCCAGCAGCAAAGAGGGGGTCGAGTCAGGGACCCGGGCTGACGAGCAGTACTTC
TRBJ2-7,TRBD2,TRBV28,-,CASSHTGGGDPYEQYF,TGTGCCAGCAGTCATACGGGGGGAGGGGATCCCTACGAGCAGTACTTC
TRBJ2-7,TRBD1,TRBV7-2,-,CASSPGQGFYHYEQYF,TGTGCCAGCAGCCCAGGACAGGGGTTCTACCACTACGAGCAGTACTTC
TRBJ1-1,-,TRBV7-2,-,CASSLVWTENTEAFF,TGTGCCAGCAGCTTAGTTTGGACAGAGAACACTGAAGCTTTCTTT
TRBJ2-3,TRBD2,TRBV19,-,CASRSGGPLGTQYF,TGTGCCAGTAGGTCGGGGGGGCCACTTGGGACGCAGTATTTT
TRBJ2-7,TRBD2,TRBV27,-,CASSFGTSYYEQYF,TGTGCCAGCAGTTTCGGGACTAGCTACTACGAGCAGTACTTC
TRBJ1-3,-,TRBV6-5,few,CASSYSISQDGNTIYF,TGTGCCAGCAGTTACTCGATATCACAGGATGGAAACACCATATATTTT
TRBJ1-2,-,TRBV4-1,-,CASSQDSQDSLYGYTF,TGCGCCAGCAGCCAAGATAGTCAGGACAGCCTTTATGGCTACACCTTC
TRBJ2-3,-,TRBV30,once,CAWKRARSQFTETQYF,TGTGCCTGGAAGAGGGCACGCTCTCAATTTACGGAGACGCAGTATTTT
TRBJ2-1,TRBD2,TRBV27,-,CASSSGLAGGREQFF,TGTGCCAGCAGTTCCGGACTAGCGGGGGGGCGTGAGCAGTTCTTC
TRBJ1-4,-,TRBV5-4,-,CASSEGQKDEKLFF,TGTGCCAGCAGCGAGGGACAAAAGGATGAAAAACTGTTTTTT
TRBJ1-2,TRBD1,TRBV7-9,-,CASSRTGGANGYTF,TGTGCCAGCAGTCGTACAGGGGGCGCAAATGGCTACACCTTC
TRBJ2-7,TRBD1,TRBV3-1/TRBV3-2,-,CASSRSGTGTLEQYF,TGTGCCAGCAGCCGTTCCGGGACAGGGACCCTCGAGCAGTACTTC
TRBJ1-2,-,TRBV4-2,-,CASSQDAQGPTGYTF,TGTGCCAGCAGCCAAGATGCCCAGGGGCCAACGGGCTACACCTTC
TRBJ2-2,TRBD2,TRBV7-7,-,CASSLATSGTGELFF,TGTGCTAGCAGCTTAGCGACTAGCGGCACCGGGGAGCTGTTTTTT
TRBJ2-2,-,TRBV3-1/TRBV3-2,-,CASSWGSTGELFF,TGTGCCAGCAGCTGGGGCAGCACCGGGGAGCTGTTTTTT
TRBJ2-7,TRBD1,TRBV7-9,-,CASSPTGGNEQYF,TGTGCCAGCAGCCCGACAGGGGGGAACGAGCAGTACTTC
TRBJ1-6,TRBD1,TRBV4-1,-,CASSPAPPGQGATYNSPLHF,TGCGCCAGCAGCCCAGCCCCGCCAGGACAGGGGGCCACCTATAATTCACCCCTCCACTTT
TRBJ1-4,-,TRBV9,-,CASSVGGGTNEKLFF,TGTGCCAGCAGCGTAGGTGGAGGGACTAATGAAAAACTGTTTTTT
TRBJ2-1,-,TRBV7-6,-,CASSLVPNSQFF,TGTGCCAGCAGCTTAGTCCCGAATAGTCAGTTCTTC
TRBJ1-3,-,TRBV5-8,-,CASSLGSSSGNTIYF,TGTGCCAGCAGCTTGGGAAGCTCCTCTGGAAACACCATATATTTT
TRBJ1-1,TRBD1,TRBV3-1/TRBV3-2,-,CASSRPGQGANYTEAFF,TGTGCCAGCAGCCGACCCGGACAGGGGGCGAATTACACTGAAGCTTTCTTT
TRBJ2-1,-,TRBV1,few,CTSSQVSGVTYNEQFF,TGCACCAGCAGCCAAGTCTCGGGAGTCACCTACAATGAGCAGTTCTTC
TRBJ2-3,TRBD2,TRBV5-8,-,CASRSGATDTQYF,TGTGCCAGCCGCAGCGGGGCGACAGATACGCAGTATTTT
TRBJ1-1,-,TRBV6-5,-,CASSYSHSGNTEAFF,TGTGCCAGCAGTTATTCCCATTCAGGGAACACTGAAGCTTTCTTT
TRBJ1-2,TRBD1,TRBV6-5,-,CASSPAGTGYYGYTF,TGTGCCAGCAGTCCCGCCGGGACAGGCTACTATGGCTACACCTTC
TRBJ1-6,TRBD1,TRBV7-8,-,CASSSQGENNSPLHF,TGTGCCAGCAGCTCTCAGGGGGAGAATAATTCACCCCTCCACTTT
TRBJ2-7,-,TRBV4-2,-,CASSLALQGAVYEQYF,TGTGCCAGCAGCTTAGCTCTCCAAGGGGCGGTCTACGAGCAGTACTTC
TRBJ1-2,TRBD1,TRBV19,-,CASSDQQGEEEGYGYTF,TGTGCCAGTAGTGATCAACAGGGGGAGGAAGAGGGCTATGGCTACACCTTC
TRBJ1-5,-,TRBV7-2,-,CASSSGGNQPQHF,TGTGCCAGCAGCTCCGGGGGGAATCAGCCCCAGCATTTT
TRBJ2-7,-,TRBV28,-,CASSTYEQYF,TGTGCCAGCAGTACTTACGAGCAGTACTTC
TRBJ1-2,-,TRBV10-3,-,CAISAGTDYGYTF,TGTGCCATCAGCGCCGGGACTGACTATGGCTACACCTTC
TRBJ1-1,TRBD1,TRBV4-1,-,CASSFRGQLNTEAFF,TGCGCCAGCAGCTTTCGGGGACAGTTGAACACTGAAGCTTTCTTT
TRBJ1-4,-,TRBV5-1,-,CASSLEEGGATNEKLFF,TGCGCCAGCAGCTTGGAAGAAGGCGGAGCAACTAATGAAAAACTGTTTTTT
TRBJ2-5,TRBD1,TRBV6-6,once,CASSPSPRTGAQETQYF,TGTGCCAGCAGTCCCAGCCCTAGGACAGGGGCTCAAGAGACCCAGTACTTC
TRBJ1-1,-,TRBV27,-,CASSDTGQMNTEAFF,TGTGCCAGCAGTGATACGGGACAAATGAACACTGAAGCTTTCTTT
TRBJ2-1,-,TRBV11-2,-,CASNGWRDNEQFF,TGTGCCAGCAATGGGTGGAGGGACAATGAGCAGTTCTTC
TRBJ1-1,-,TRBV2,-,CASKEQGNTEAFF,TGTGCCAGCAAAGAACAGGGTAACACTGAAGCTTTCTTT
TRBJ2-4,-,TRBV21-1,-,CASSPGGGNIQYF,TGTGCCAGCAGCCCTGGGGGGGGAAACATTCAGTACTTC
TRBJ1-5,-,TRBV9,few,CASSVDSHSNQPQHF,TGTGCCAGCAGCGTAGACAGTCATAGCAATCAGCCCCAGCATTTT